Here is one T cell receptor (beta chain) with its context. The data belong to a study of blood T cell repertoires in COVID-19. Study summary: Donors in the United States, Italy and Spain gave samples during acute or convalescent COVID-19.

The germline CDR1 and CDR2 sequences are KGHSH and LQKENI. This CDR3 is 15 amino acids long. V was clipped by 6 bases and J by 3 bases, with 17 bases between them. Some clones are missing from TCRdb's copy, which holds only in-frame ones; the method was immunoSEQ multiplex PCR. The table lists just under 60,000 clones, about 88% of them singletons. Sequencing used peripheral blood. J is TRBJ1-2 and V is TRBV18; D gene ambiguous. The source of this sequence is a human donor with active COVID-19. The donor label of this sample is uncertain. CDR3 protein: CASSETIIRHYGYTF. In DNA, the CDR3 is TGTGCCAGCTCGGAGACTATCATACGCCACTATGGCTACACCTTC. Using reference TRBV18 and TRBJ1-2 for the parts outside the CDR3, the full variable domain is NAGVMQNPRHLVRRRGQEARLRCSPMKGHSHVYWYRQLPEEGLKFMVYLQKENIIDESGMPKERFSAEFPKEGPSILRIQQVVRGDSAAYFCASSETIIRHYGYTFGSGTRLTVV.